This T cell receptor (beta chain) was observed in a study of cytomegalovirus exposure and HLA in healthy donors. Looking at the study overall: In a later analysis, it was reported that the 90 to 150 validation repertoires had been produced on the same platform as the 550 to 700 repertoires belonging to the first cohort.

The CDR3 spans 16 residues. CDR1 is KGHSH and CDR2 is LQKENI in the germline V gene. Deletions cut 0 bases from V and 2 bases from J, with 11 bases between. Worth noting for this clone: Its antigen is not known.

The repertoire was sequenced with immunoSEQ multiplex PCR; TCRdb's copy has only in-frame clones and lacks some. This sample has about 130,000 clones, with approximately 89% found just once. Whole-study findings and limits: Clusters of TCRs from the first cohort tended to co-occur in the roughly 120 validation repertoires (as a later analysis found).

The sequenced sample consisted of PBMCs. The V call is TRBV18, the J call TRBJ1-5; D remains ambiguous. The receptor was derived from a woman under 30 in good health and CMV-seronegative. The CDR3 reads CASSPPAISGNQPQHF. The CDR3 DNA follows: TGTGCCAGCTCACCACCAGCTATTTCGGGCAATCAGCCCCAGCATTTT.